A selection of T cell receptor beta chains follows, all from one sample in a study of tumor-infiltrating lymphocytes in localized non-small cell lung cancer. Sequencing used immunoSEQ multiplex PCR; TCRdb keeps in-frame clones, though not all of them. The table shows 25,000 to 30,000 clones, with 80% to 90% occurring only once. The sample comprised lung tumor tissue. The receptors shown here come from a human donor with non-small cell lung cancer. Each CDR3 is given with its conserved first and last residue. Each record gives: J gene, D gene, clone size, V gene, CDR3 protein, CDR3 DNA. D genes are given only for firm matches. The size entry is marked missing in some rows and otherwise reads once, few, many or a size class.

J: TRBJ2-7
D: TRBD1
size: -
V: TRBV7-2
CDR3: CASSLGDRSYEQYF
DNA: TGTGCCAGCAGCTTAGGGGACAGATCCTACGAGCAGTACTTC

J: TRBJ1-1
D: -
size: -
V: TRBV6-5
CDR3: CASRPEGGATEAFF
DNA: TGTGCCAGCAGACCAGAAGGAGGGGCCACTGAAGCTTTCTTT

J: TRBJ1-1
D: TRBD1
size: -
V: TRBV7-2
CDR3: CASSSQGVRTEAFF
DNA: TGTGCCAGCAGCTCACAGGGGGTACGGACTGAAGCTTTCTTT

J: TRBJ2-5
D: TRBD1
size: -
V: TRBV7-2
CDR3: CASKRTGNRYQETQYF
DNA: TGTGCCAGCAAACGGACAGGCAACCGGTACCAAGAGACCCAGTACTTC

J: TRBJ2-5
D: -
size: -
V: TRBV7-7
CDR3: CASSTAPGGPETQYF
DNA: TGTGCTAGCAGCACCGCCCCCGGGGGCCCAGAGACCCAGTACTTC

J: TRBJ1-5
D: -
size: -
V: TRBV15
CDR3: CATSRAGVNQPQHF
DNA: TGTGCCACCAGCAGAGCGGGGGTAAACCAGCCCCAGCATTTT

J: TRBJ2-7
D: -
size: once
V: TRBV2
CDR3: CASRIDRTGEQYF
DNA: TGTGCCAGCAGAATAGACAGGACCGGGGAGCAGTACTTC

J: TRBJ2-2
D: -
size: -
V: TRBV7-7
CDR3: CASSSGGELFF
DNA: TGTGCTAGCAGCTCAGGTGGGGAGCTGTTTTTT

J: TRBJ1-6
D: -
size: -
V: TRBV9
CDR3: CASSKTGSTSSPLHF
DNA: TGTGCCAGCAGCAAGACAGGATCGACTTCTTCACCCCTCCACTTT

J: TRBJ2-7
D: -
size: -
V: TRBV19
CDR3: CASSRTDYEQYF
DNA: TGTGCCAGTAGTAGGACGGACTACGAGCAGTACTTC

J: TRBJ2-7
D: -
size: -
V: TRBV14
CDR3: CASSQVVRPYEQYF
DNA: TGTGCCAGCAGCCAAGTGGTCAGGCCCTACGAGCAGTACTTC

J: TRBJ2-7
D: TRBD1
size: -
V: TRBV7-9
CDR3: CASSSQGASYEQYF
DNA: TGTGCCAGCAGCTCTCAGGGGGCCTCCTACGAGCAGTACTTC

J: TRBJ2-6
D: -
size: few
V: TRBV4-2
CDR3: CASSQDMSSGANVLTF
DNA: TGTGCCAGCAGCCAAGATATGAGCTCTGGGGCCAACGTCCTGACTTTC

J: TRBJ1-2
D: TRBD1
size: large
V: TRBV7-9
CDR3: CASRSGGYGYTF
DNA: TGTGCCAGCAGATCAGGGGGCTATGGCTACACCTTC

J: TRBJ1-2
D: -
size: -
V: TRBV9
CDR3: CASSVGGRGYGYTF
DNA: TGTGCCAGCAGCGTAGGCGGCAGGGGCTATGGCTACACCTTC

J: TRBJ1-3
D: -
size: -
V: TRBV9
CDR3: CASSPWARDTIYF
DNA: TGTGCCAGCAGCCCTTGGGCCAGAGACACCATATATTTT

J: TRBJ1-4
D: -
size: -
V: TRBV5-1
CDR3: CASSPRYPGQGSNEKLFF
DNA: TGCGCCAGCAGCCCACGGTACCCGGGGCAGGGATCTAATGAAAAACTGTTTTTT

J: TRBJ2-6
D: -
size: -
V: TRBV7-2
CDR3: CASSPDSPYSSGANVLTF
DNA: TGTGCCAGCAGCCCTGACAGTCCTTATAGCTCTGGGGCCAACGTCCTGACTTTC

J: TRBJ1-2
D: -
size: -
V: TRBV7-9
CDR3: CASSLALGEYGYTF
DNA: TGTGCCAGCAGCTTAGCTTTGGGAGAGTATGGCTACACCTTC

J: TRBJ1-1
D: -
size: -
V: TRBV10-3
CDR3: CAISDPLRRHTEAFF
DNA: TGTGCCATCAGTGACCCCCTCCGGCGTCACACTGAAGCTTTCTTT

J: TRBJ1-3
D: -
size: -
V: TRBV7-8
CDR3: CASSLRGQSGNTIYF
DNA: TGTGCCAGCAGCCTTCGTGGACAGTCTGGAAACACCATATATTTT

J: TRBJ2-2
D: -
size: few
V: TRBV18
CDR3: CASSPRGRLGELFF
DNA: TGTGCCAGCTCACCTCGGGGGCGCCTGGGGGAGCTGTTTTTT

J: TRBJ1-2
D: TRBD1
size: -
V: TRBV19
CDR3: CASSTDRGRRGYTF
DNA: TGTGCCAGTAGCACCGACAGGGGGCGGAGAGGCTACACCTTC

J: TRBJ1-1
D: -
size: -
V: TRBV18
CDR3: CASSPGTEAFF
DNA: TGTGCCAGCTCACCAGGGACTGAAGCTTTCTTT

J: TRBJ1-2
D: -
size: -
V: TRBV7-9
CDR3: CASSLDHYGYTF
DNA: TGTGCCAGCAGCTTAGACCACTATGGCTACACCTTC

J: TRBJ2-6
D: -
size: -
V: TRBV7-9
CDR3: CASSLEASGANVLTF
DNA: TGTGCCAGCAGCTTAGAGGCCTCTGGGGCCAACGTCCTGACTTTC

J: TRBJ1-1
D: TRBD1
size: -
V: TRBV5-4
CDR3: CASSSGQGQNTEAFF
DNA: TGTGCCAGCAGCTCTGGACAGGGCCAGAACACTGAAGCTTTCTTT

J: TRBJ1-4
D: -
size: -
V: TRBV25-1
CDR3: CASSVGAEKLFF
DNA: TGTGCCAGCAGTGTGGGGGCTGAAAAACTGTTTTTT

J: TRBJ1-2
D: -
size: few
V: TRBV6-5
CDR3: CASSYAGYGYTF
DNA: TGTGCCAGCAGTTACGCAGGGTATGGCTACACCTTC

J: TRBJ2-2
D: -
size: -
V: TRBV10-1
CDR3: CASSDQECNTGELFF
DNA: TGCGCCAGCAGTGACCAGGAGTGCAACACCGGGGAGCTGTTTTTT

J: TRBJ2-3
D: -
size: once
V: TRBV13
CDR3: CASSLVSGAEGTDTQYF
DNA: TGTGCCAGCAGCTTAGTGTCAGGGGCCGAGGGCACAGATACGCAGTATTTT

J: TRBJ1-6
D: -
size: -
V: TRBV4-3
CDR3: CASSSGNSSPLHF
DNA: TGCGCCAGCAGCTCCGGGAACTCTTCACCCCTCCACTTT

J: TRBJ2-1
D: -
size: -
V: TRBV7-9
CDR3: CASSLDLNNEQFF
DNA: TGTGCCAGCAGCTTAGACTTGAACAATGAGCAGTTCTTC